This T cell receptor beta chain was captured by sequencing in a study of T cell repertoires in cytomegalovirus infection. As for the study in general: In public TCR beta signatures, there were indications of both CMV infection and matching HLA type. Findings and caveats of the study: Carriers of CMV and the relevant HLA type were discriminated by public TCR beta frequency.

Concerning this clonotype: No antigen is known for it.

TCRdb re-called the reads with MiXCR, one entry per CDR3 protein. The repertoire holds roughly 600,000 distinct CDR3 sequences, roughly 24% seen once, with 6.5% to 10% in the top ten. This CDR3 has 13 amino acids. Germline-derived CDR1 and CDR2 are SNHLY and FYNNEI. Trimming removed 4 bases at V and 7 bases at J, with 11 bases between. Specimen: CD8+ T cells from PBMCs. The genes are TRBV2 and TRBJ2-4, with D possibly being TRBD2 (5 bases). The receptor was derived from a human donor in good health (CMV status not recorded). Some clones in this sample may be carry-over from other donors' samples. The CDR3 bases are TGTGCCAGCAGTGGGAGGACGAAGAACATTCAGTACTTC. This translates into CASSGRTKNIQYF.